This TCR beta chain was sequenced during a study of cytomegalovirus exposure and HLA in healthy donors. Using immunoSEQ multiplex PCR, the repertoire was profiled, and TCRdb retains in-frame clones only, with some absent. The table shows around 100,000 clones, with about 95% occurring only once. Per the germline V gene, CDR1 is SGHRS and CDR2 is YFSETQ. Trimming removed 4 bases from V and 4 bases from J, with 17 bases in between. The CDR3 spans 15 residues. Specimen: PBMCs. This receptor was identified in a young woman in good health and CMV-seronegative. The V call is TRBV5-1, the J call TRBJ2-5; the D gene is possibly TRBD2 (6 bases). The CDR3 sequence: CASSRDWGGGETQYF. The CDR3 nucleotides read TGCGCCAGCAGCCGGGACTGGGGAGGTGGAGAGACCCAGTACTTC.